One and the same sample provided the 18 T cell receptor beta chains below, sequenced in a study of response to subunit inactivated influenza vaccine. TCRdb passed the RT-PCR reads through MiXCR, listing each CDR3 protein once. The repertoire has around 320,000 distinct CDR3 sequences, about 20% of them found once; the top ten carry under 13%. The specimen was PBMCs from blood, collected about 20 months after vaccination. These receptors were obtained from a man aged 50 to 69 who received an inactivated influenza vaccine.

This clonotype has at least ten counts. The gene calls are TRBV14 and TRBJ1-2; D is unclear. Looked up from germline, CDR1 is SGHDN and CDR2 is FVKESK. This CDR3 has 13 residues. Trimming left V 1 base short and J 4 bases short, with 7 bases between. The CDR3 reads CASSQGLSYGYTF. The CDR3 DNA is TGTGCCAGCAGCCAAGGACTAAGCTATGGCTACACCTTC.

This clonotype has just a few counts. The chain uses TRBV6-2 or TRBV6-3 and TRBJ2-7, with TRBD1 matching over 7 bases. Losses at the gene ends were 2 bases for V and 0 bases for J; bases not matched to a gene: 4. CDR3 size: 15 residues. Germline loops: CDR1 MNHEY, CDR2 SVGEGT. CDR3 protein: CASSYRDRYSYEQYF. The CDR3 region has the DNA TGTGCCAGCAGTTACCGGGACAGATACTCCTACGAGCAGTACTTC.

This clonotype was seen more than once but under ten times. This rearrangement joins TRBV12-3 or TRBV12-4 to TRBJ1-3; D ambiguous. Trimming left V 6 bases short and J 2 bases short, with 11 bases between. The CDR3 spans 14 residues. In nucleotides, the CDR3 is TGTGCCAGCAGCCTTGACCTCCCTGGAAACACCATATATTTT. It translates to CASSLDLPGNTIYF.

This clonotype has at least ten counts. The chain has TRBV12-3 or TRBV12-4 and TRBJ1-1, with a possible D match to TRBD1 (5 bases). Trimming took off 4 bases at V and 0 bases at J, with 6 bases between the two ends. This CDR3 has 13 residues. The CDR3 region has the DNA TGTGCCAGCAGTTGGACAATGAACACTGAAGCTTTCTTT. This translates into CASSWTMNTEAFF.

This chain links TRBV5-6 with TRBJ2-2, with TRBD1 as a possible D gene (6 bases). Germline values: CDR1 SGHDT, CDR2 YYEEEE. Between the trimmed V and J ends, which lost 0 bases and 4 bases, there was a span of 16 bases. CDR3 length: 17 residues. The CDR3 sequence: CASSLVRGLSITGELFF. As DNA, the CDR3 is TGTGCCAGCAGCTTGGTCAGGGGCCTATCGATCACCGGGGAGCTGTTTTTT.

This clonotype was observed at least ten times. This chain joins TRBV7-2 and TRBJ1-1; no clear D. Germline V CDR1 and CDR2: SGHTA, FQGNSA. This CDR3 has 12 amino acids. Trimming pared 1 base from V and 7 bases from J, leaving 7 bases between. The CDR3 loop is CASSLGLLEAFF. CDR3 DNA sequence: TGTGCCAGCAGCTTAGGGCTGCTTGAAGCTTTCTTT.

The CDR3 coding sequence is TGTGCCAGCAGCTCAAGGGGGACCAGTGACAATGAGCAGTTCTTC. Translation gives CASSSRGTSDNEQFF. The chain joins TRBV7-9 to TRBJ2-1, with a tentative D call TRBD1 (6 bases). The V end lost 4 bases, the J end lost 5 bases, and 15 bases lay between the germline ends. The CDR3 length is 15 residues. Germline CDR1 is SEHNR and CDR2 is FQNEAQ (reference sequence). Together with reference TRBV7-9 and TRBJ2-1, the CDR3 gives the full variable domain: DTGVSQNPRHKITKRGQNVTFRCDPISEHNRLYWYRQTLGQGPEFLTYFQNEAQLEKSRLLSDRFSAERPKGSFSTLEIQRTEQGDSAMYLCASSSRGTSDNEQFFGPGTRLTVL.

V is TRBV4-1 and J is TRBJ1-2; D uncertain. CDR1 is MGHRA, CDR2 YSYEKL, per germline. Trimming removed 1 base from V and 1 base from J, with 7 bases in between. The CDR3 runs 14 residues. CDR3 bases: TGCGCCAGCAGCCAAGTCGAATTTAACTATGGCTACACCTTC. The encoded protein is CASSQVEFNYGYTF.

The chain is built from TRBV29-1 and TRBJ2-1; D is perhaps TRBD1 (6 bases). Per the germline V gene, CDR1 is SQVTM and CDR2 is ANQGSEA. CDR3 length: 16 amino acids. V dropped 0 bases and J dropped 6 bases, with 18 bases sitting between them. CDR3 in amino acids: CSVEDGGPRTINEQFF. Written as DNA, the CDR3 is TGCAGCGTTGAAGATGGGGGCCCGCGGACCATCAATGAGCAGTTCTTC.

In its sample, this clonotype was seen a few times. V usage is TRBV6-2 or TRBV6-3 and J usage is TRBJ2-7, with 10 bases fitting TRBD2. V lost 7 bases to trimming and J lost 2 bases; unmatched junction nucleotides: 8. The CDR3 extends over 15 amino acids. Germline-derived CDR1 and CDR2 are MNHEY and SVGEGT. In DNA form, the CDR3 reads TGTGCCAGCATCAAAGGACTAGCGGTAACCTACGAGCAGTACTTC. It encodes CASIKGLAVTYEQYF.

This clonotype was detected ten times or more. The chain uses TRBV12-3 or TRBV12-4 and TRBJ1-2; unclear D gene. This CDR3 spans 14 amino acids. V was trimmed by 7 bases and J by 2 bases, leaving 14 bases between them. Here the CDR3 DNA reads TGTGCCAGCACCCCCTGGGCCCAGAACTATGGCTACACCTTC. It encodes CASTPWAQNYGYTF.

The J gene is TRBJ2-1, the V gene TRBV4-3; D uncertain. V gave up 1 base and J gave up 2 bases, with 6 bases separating them. CDR1 and CDR2 (germline): LGHNA, YSLEER. The CDR3 covers 14 residues. CDR3: CASSQGDPYNEQFF. CDR3 nucleotides: TGCGCCAGCAGCCAAGGGGATCCCTACAATGAGCAGTTCTTC.

The chain recombines TRBV12-3 or TRBV12-4 with TRBJ2-5; a weak D match, TRBD1 (6 bases). The CDR3 is 13 amino acids. The V gene lost 6 bases and the J gene lost 5 bases, with 13 bases spanning the gap. The CDR3 region has the DNA TGTGCCAGCAGCGGACAGCCCCCGGAGACCCAGTACTTC. This translates into CASSGQPPETQYF.

This chain connects TRBV7-2 to TRBJ2-3; TRBD1 matches 8 bases. Germline V CDR1 and CDR2: SGHTA, FQGNSA. V shed 5 bases, J shed 3 bases, and the junction held 13 bases outside the gene matches. The CDR3 is made up of 17 amino acids. CDR3 region: CASSRIDRGLTTDTQYF. The DNA for the CDR3 is TGTGCCAGCAGCCGGATTGACAGGGGACTCACTACAGATACGCAGTATTTT.

This clonotype showed up just a few times. With a much larger clone just one base away, this may be a read error. V and J are TRBV27 and TRBJ1-5, with D unclear. The germline gives CDR1 MNHEY, CDR2 SMNVEV (reference sequence). This CDR3 is 12 amino acids long. Between the trimmed V and J ends, which lost 6 bases and 6 bases, there was a span of 9 bases. The DNA of the CDR3 is TGTGCCAGCAGCCCCATGGGTCAGCCCCAGCATTTT. This sequence encodes CASSPMGQPQHF.

This clonotype was counted a few times. This chain uses TRBV4-2 with TRBJ2-7; no firm D call. CDR1 and CDR2 (germline): LGHNA, YNFKEQ. Trimming removed 2 bases at V and 3 bases at J, with 8 bases between. The CDR3 loop spans 13 amino acids. The CDR3 nucleotides are TGTGCCAGCAGCCAATTCCTGAACTACGAGCAGTACTTC. Its translation is CASSQFLNYEQYF.

This clonotype was seen repeatedly, ten times or more. The V and J genes are TRBV5-1 and TRBJ1-2; possible D gene TRBD1, 5 bases. Germline V gene data show CDR1 as SGHRS and CDR2 as YFSETQ. Between the trimmed V and J ends, which lost 0 bases and 3 bases, there was a span of 12 bases. The CDR3 extends over 15 amino acids. CDR3 nucleotides: TGCGCCAGCAGCTTGGGATCGGGGGACCACTATGGCTACACCTTC. Its translation: CASSLGSGDHYGYTF.

The J gene is TRBJ1-4, the V gene TRBV7-2, with TRBD1 as a possible D gene (6 bases). The CDR3 runs 16 residues. Trimming removed 5 bases at V and 7 bases at J, with 20 bases between. Germline assignment: CDR1 SGHTA and CDR2 FQGNSA. The CDR3 DNA sequence: TGTGCCAGCAGCCAACAAGGCCAGGGGCGTAGTGAAAAACTGTTTTTT. Protein sequence: CASSQQGQGRSEKLFF.